This T cell receptor beta chain was identified during a study of T cells in Graves' hyperthyroidism and ophthalmopathy. General study findings and limits: By a 13 V-J model, ophthalmopathy was set apart from stable hyperthyroidism. Ophthalmopathy was identified by the model a median approximately 6.4 months ahead of onset.

TCR beta CDR3 region amplification was performed from RNA transcripts. First-round RT-PCR targeting the TCR CDR3 was performed with the HTBI primer set. Via MiXCR, TCRdb re-called the multiplex PCR reads, giving one row per CDR3 protein. The sample has roughly 570,000 distinct CDR3 sequences, around 46% seen once. Exclusion of a patient resulted from uncontrolled infection, other autoimmune disease, pregnancy or lactation. Each diagnosis was grounded in clinical symptoms, serum thyroxine and TRAb, thyroid ultrasound, and orbital computed tomography. On this clonotype: Antigen unknown.

The CDR3 consists of 15 residues. After removal of 3 bases from V and 2 bases from J, the junction contained 7 bases not matched to a gene. Germline CDR1 reads DFQATT; CDR2 reads SNEGSKA (reference sequence). The clonotype was recovered from an adult woman with Graves' disease, either hyperthyroidism or ophthalmopathy (not recorded which). This rearrangement joins TRBV20-1 to TRBJ1-3, with TRBD1 matching over 7 bases. Sequencing used peripheral blood or thyroid tissue (not recorded which). The CDR3 coding sequence is TGCAGTGCTAGGACAGGGAAGGGACCTGGAAACACCATATATTTT. Its translation is CSARTGKGPGNTIYF.